The 30 T cell receptor beta chains below all came from one sample that was sequenced in a study of control samples from healthy donors and cancer patients. Clones were sequenced by immunoSEQ multiplex PCR, and TCRdb holds only the in-frame ones, with some missing. Of some 150,000 clones listed, less than 95% were seen once; the top ten hold 14%. The sample comprised PBMCs. The receptor source for this set is a man between 60 and 75 years old with colorectal cancer.

The chain employs TRBV30 and TRBJ2-7; 12 nucleotides line up with TRBD1. The CDR3 length is 15 residues. Per the germline V gene, CDR1 is GTSNPN and CDR2 is SVGIG (reference sequence). V gave up 2 bases and J gave up 5 bases; unmatched junction bases: 7. CDR3 bases: TGTGCCTGGAGTTTTTTGGGACAGGGGGCTAACGAGCAGTACTTC. Protein sequence: CAWSFLGQGANEQYF.

The V gene is TRBV2, the J gene TRBJ2-3, with D tentatively TRBD1 (6 bases). This CDR3 has 13 residues. V dropped 6 bases and J dropped 4 bases, with 11 bases sitting between them. Germline-derived CDR1 and CDR2 are SNHLY and FYNNEI. CDR3 sequence (DNA): TGTGCCAGCAGGACTACAGGGTCAGATACGCAGTATTTT. Residues: CASRTTGSDTQYF.

The chain recombines TRBV4-3 with TRBJ2-5, with 7 bases matching TRBD1. CDR3 length equals 15 residues. From germline, CDR1 is LGHNA and CDR2 YSLEER. Germline trimming cut 0 bases from V and 5 bases from J; bases unmatched to any gene: 6. This chain's CDR3 is CASSQDPGTAETQYF. Here the CDR3 DNA reads TGCGCCAGCAGCCAAGATCCCGGGACAGCGGAGACCCAGTACTTC.

The V and J genes are TRBV7-9 and TRBJ2-3, with TRBD2 identical over 10 bases. Germline loops: CDR1 SEHNR, CDR2 FQNEAQ (reference sequence). The CDR3 has 15 residues. V gave up 5 bases and J gave up 1 base; unmatched junction bases: 3. The CDR3 DNA is TGTGCCAGCAGCCAGCTAGCGGGAGGCACAGATACGCAGTATTTT. This sequence encodes CASSQLAGGTDTQYF.

CDR3 loop: CASSLAAGNEQYF. DNA for the CDR3: TGCGCCAGCAGCTTGGCCGCCGGTAACGAGCAGTACTTC. The J gene is TRBJ2-7, the V gene TRBV5-1; D is ambiguous. Trimming stripped 0 bases from V and 5 bases from J, with 9 bases between. CDR1 and CDR2 (germline): SGHRS, YFSETQ. CDR3 length: 13 amino acids.

On this clone: The sample has other DNA sequences that encode this CDR3 too. V usage is TRBV7-2 and J usage is TRBJ1-4; TRBD1 matches 9 bases. Germline CDR1 is SGHTA and CDR2 is FQGNSA. V gave up 5 bases and J gave up 5 bases; unmatched junction bases: 3. The CDR3 runs to 14 residues. The CDR3 nucleotides are TGTGCCAGCAGCCCCGGGACAGGGAATGAAAAACTGTTTTTT. Amino acid sequence: CASSPGTGNEKLFF.

The chain combines TRBV18 with TRBJ1-2, with 7 bases identical to TRBD1. From germline, CDR1 is KGHSH and CDR2 LQKENI. V lost 6 bases to trimming and J lost 3 bases; unmatched junction nucleotides: 10. The length of the CDR3 is 15 residues. CDR3 DNA: TGTGCCAGCTCCCAAGGGGACAGAGGGCACTATGGCTACACCTTC. Translated, it gives CASSQGDRGHYGYTF.

V usage is TRBV9 and J usage is TRBJ2-5; D remains ambiguous. Germline assignment: CDR1 SGDLS and CDR2 YYNGEE. The CDR3 consists of 15 residues. Trimming removed 0 bases from V and 1 base from J, with 10 bases in between. This chain's CDR3 is CASSVGGRTQETQYF. The CDR3 nucleotides are TGTGCCAGCAGCGTAGGCGGCAGAACCCAAGAGACCCAGTACTTC.

The chain is built from TRBV29-1 and TRBJ1-1, with D perhaps matching TRBD1 (6 bases). The ends were cut back, 6 bases at V and 0 bases at J, with 8 bases in the middle. Germline V gene sequence: CDR1 SQVTM, CDR2 ANQGSEA. The CDR3 loop spans 12 amino acids. Here the CDR3 DNA reads TGCAGCGTGACAGGATTGAACACTGAAGCTTTCTTT. Translating it yields CSVTGLNTEAFF.

The rearrangement links TRBV6-5 to TRBJ1-1; tentative D call: TRBD1 (5 bases). The CDR3 is made up of 14 amino acids. Trimming took 5 bases from V and 4 from J, leaving 14 bases between them. Germline-derived CDR1 and CDR2 are MNHEY and SVGAGI. The CDR3 loop is CASSTLAGTTEAFF. The DNA of the CDR3 is TGTGCCAGCAGTACCTTGGCAGGGACCACTGAAGCTTTCTTT.

V and J are TRBV5-1 and TRBJ1-1; D remains ambiguous. CDR1 and CDR2 from the germline V gene are SGHRS and YFSETQ. V was clipped by 0 bases and J by 2 bases, with 5 bases between them. CDR3 length: 13 residues. CDR3 coding DNA: TGCGCCAGCAGCTTGGACAGTAACACTGAAGCTTTCTTT. Amino acids: CASSLDSNTEAFF.

The V and J genes are TRBV19 and TRBJ2-5; 7 bases map to TRBD1. The V gene's germline CDR1 is LNHDA and CDR2 SQIVND (reference sequence). The CDR3 runs 17 residues. J gave up 4 bases and V 1 base, and 12 bases lay outside the gene matches. The CDR3 spells CASSIGTYRGSGETQYF. In nucleotides, the CDR3 is TGTGCCAGTAGTATAGGTACTTACAGGGGAAGTGGAGAGACCCAGTACTTC.

The rearrangement links TRBV7-9 to TRBJ2-7; 8 nucleotides match TRBD1. V was pared by 1 base and J by 2 bases, with 10 bases of the junction left unmatched. The CDR3 contains 17 residues. Looked up from germline, CDR1 is SEHNR and CDR2 is FQNEAQ (reference sequence). In DNA, the CDR3 is TGTGCCAGCAGCTTAGGATGGACAGGGAGGCAGCCCTACGAGCAGTACTTC. Translating gives CASSLGWTGRQPYEQYF.

The gene calls are TRBV30 and TRBJ1-2; possible D gene TRBD1, 5 bases. The CDR3 is made up of 13 amino acids. The germline CDR1 and CDR2 sequences are GTSNPN and SVGIG (reference sequence). The V end was cut by 4 bases, the J end by 8 bases, with 17 bases between. The CDR3, as DNA: TGTGCCTGGAAGGTAACAGACAGCGGGGGCTACACCTTC. It codes for CAWKVTDSGGYTF.

This clone was seen more than once but under ten times. V usage is TRBV10-1 and J usage is TRBJ2-1, with TRBD2 identical over 11 bases. Trimming removed 5 bases from V and 10 bases from J; junction bases left unmatched: 1. CDR1 and CDR2 (germline): WNHNN, SYGVQD (reference sequence). The CDR3 contains 12 residues. CDR3 sequence: CASSRTSGEQFF. CDR3 bases: TGCGCCAGCAGTCGGACTAGCGGGGAGCAGTTCTTC.

With regard to this clone: Within the sample, other DNA sequences also encode this same CDR3. The chain joins TRBV29-1 to TRBJ1-1; 7 bases are a match to TRBD1. This CDR3 spans 13 amino acids. Germline V gene data show CDR1 as SQVTM and CDR2 as ANQGSEA. V dropped 4 bases and J dropped 1; count of bases not matched to a gene: 3. This CDR3 is CSVVRQGNTEAFF. CDR3 coding DNA: TGCAGCGTTGTAAGACAGGGGAACACTGAAGCTTTCTTT.

This chain uses TRBV7-2 with TRBJ2-3; 8 bases agree with TRBD2. The CDR3 sequence is 14 residues long. V trimming: 7 bases; J trimming: 2 bases; junction bases outside the gene matches: 5. From germline, CDR1 is SGHTA and CDR2 FQGNSA. The CDR3 protein is CASNGLANTDTQYF. CDR3 nucleotide sequence: TGTGCCAGCAACGGACTAGCCAACACAGATACGCAGTATTTT.

The rearrangement uses TRBV5-5 and TRBJ2-2; D is unclear. Germline CDR1 SGHKS, CDR2 YYEKEE (reference sequence). The CDR3 loop spans 15 amino acids. Trimming stripped 1 base from V and 0 bases from J, with 7 bases between. The CDR3 protein is CASSLRRSNTGELFF. The CDR3 DNA is TGTGCCAGCAGCTTGAGGAGATCGAACACCGGGGAGCTGTTTTTT.

The CDR3 region is CASSEVKETQYF. DNA for the CDR3: TGTGCCAGCAGTGAAGTCAAAGAGACCCAGTACTTC. The chain links TRBV3-1 (or the pseudogene TRBV3-2) to TRBJ2-5; unclear D gene. Trimming shortened V by 6 bases and J by 3 bases, and 8 bases separated the two germline ends. Germline CDR1 and CDR2: LGHDT and YNNKEL (reference sequence). CDR3 length: 12 residues.

This chain connects TRBV19 to TRBJ2-1; tentatively, D is TRBD1 (5 bases). The germline V gene encodes CDR1 LNHDA and CDR2 SQIVND (reference sequence). This CDR3 contains 13 residues. V lost 6 bases, J lost 8 bases, and 14 bases lay in between. The CDR3 DNA is TGTGCCAGTAGGGGGCAATGGTACGATGAGCAGTTCTTC. The encoded protein is CASRGQWYDEQFF.

The rearrangement uses TRBV2 and TRBJ1-5; 9 bases fit TRBD1. Germline CDR1 SNHLY, CDR2 FYNNEI. J gave up 0 bases and V 6 bases, and 15 bases lay outside the gene matches. The CDR3 length is 19 residues. CDR3 region: CASRAGGDRDLYSNQPQHF. The CDR3 nucleotides are TGTGCCAGCAGGGCAGGTGGGGACAGGGATTTATATAGCAATCAGCCCCAGCATTTT. Supplemented by reference TRBV2 and TRBJ1-5, the full variable domain reads EPEVTQTPSHQVTQMGQEVILRCVPISNHLYFYWYRQILGQKVEFLVSFYNNEISEKSEIFDDQFSVERPDGSNFTLKIRSTKLEDSAMYFCASRAGGDRDLYSNQPQHFGDGTRLSIL.

Comment on this clone: A read error may produce the germline difference seen at one junction end. The rearrangement links TRBV13 to TRBJ1-1; TRBD1 is a possible D gene (5 bases). This CDR3 spans 14 amino acids. CDR1 and CDR2 from the germline V gene are PRHDT and FYEKMQ (reference sequence). CDR3 sequence reads: CASSMGRTPGTPKF. The CDR3 bases are TGTGCCAGCAGTATGGGACGGACTCCAGGAACTCCCAAGTTT.

The chain joins TRBV7-2 to TRBJ2-7; 12 bases agree with TRBD2. CDR1 is SGHTA, CDR2 FQGNSA, per germline. J was trimmed by 9 bases and V by 3 bases; bases with no gene match: 6. The CDR3 sequence is 14 residues long. CDR3 bases: TGTGCCAGCAGCTTCCCTAGCGGGGGGGCCATGCAGTACTTC. This encodes CASSFPSGGAMQYF.

The chain links TRBV6-5 to TRBJ1-5; D is possibly TRBD1 (5 bases). The CDR3 is 15 residues long. The V end was cut by 0 bases, the J end by 3 bases, with 9 bases between. CDR1 is MNHEY, CDR2 SVGAGI, per germline. The CDR3 sequence: CASSYSGADNQPQHF. The DNA of the CDR3 is TGTGCCAGCAGTTACTCAGGGGCAGACAATCAGCCCCAGCATTTT.

The rearrangement joins TRBV4-2 to TRBJ2-3, with D maybe TRBD1 (6 bases). V lost 1 base and J 0 bases, leaving 11 bases between the germline ends. The CDR3 consists of 16 residues. Germline assignment: CDR1 LGHNA and CDR2 YNFKEQ. The CDR3 here is CASSQVSQGSTDTQYF. The CDR3 DNA reads as TGTGCCAGCAGCCAAGTGTCGCAGGGGAGCACAGATACGCAGTATTTT.

The chain has TRBV30 and TRBJ1-1; no clear D gene. V gave up 1 base and J gave up 1 base, with 10 bases separating them. Germline V gives CDR1 GTSNPN, CDR2 SVGIG (reference sequence). The CDR3 is 14 amino acids. CDR3 loop: CAWSDHGENTEAFF. The CDR3 region has the DNA TGTGCCTGGAGTGACCATGGGGAGAACACTGAAGCTTTCTTT.

The chain employs TRBV4-2 and TRBJ1-1; D perhaps matches TRBD1 (5 bases). The CDR3 extends over 16 amino acids. Germline CDR1 is LGHNA and CDR2 is YNFKEQ. V lost 0 bases to trimming and J lost 4 bases, with 15 bases between them. CDR3 DNA sequence: TGTGCCAGCAGCCAAGAAAGTTCAGGGAGAGGCACTGAAGCTTTCTTT. Protein: CASSQESSGRGTEAFF.

In DNA, the CDR3 is TGTGCCACCCGGACTGGGGCGGGCCCGCCCGAAGCTTTCTTT. It yields the protein CATRTGAGPPEAFF. The rearrangement uses TRBV10-3 and TRBJ1-1; D is perhaps TRBD1 (5 bases). Trimming removed 10 bases at V and 8 bases at J, with 23 bases between. The CDR3 spans 14 residues. Germline V gene lookup returns CDR1 ENHRY and CDR2 SYGVKD.

The rearrangement joins TRBV5-1 to TRBJ2-7, with D possibly being TRBD1 (6 bases). Trimming removed 0 bases from V and 3 bases from J, with 10 bases in between. This CDR3 is built from 14 residues. The germline V gene has CDR1 SGHRS and CDR2 YFSETQ. As DNA, the CDR3 is TGCGCCAGCAGCTTGGAACAGGGCGTCTACGAGCAGTACTTC. Translated, it gives CASSLEQGVYEQYF. Looking up the rest from reference TRBV5-1 and TRBJ2-7 gives the full variable domain: KAGVTQTPRYLIKTRGQQVTLSCSPISGHRSVSWYQQTPGQGLQFLFEYFSETQRNKGNFPGRFSGRQFSNSRSEMNVSTLELGDSALYLCASSLEQGVYEQYFGPGTRLTVT.

The V gene is TRBV19, the J gene TRBJ1-5, with D perhaps TRBD1 (5 bases). The germline gives CDR1 LNHDA, CDR2 SQIVND (reference sequence). V was trimmed by 8 bases and J by 0 bases, leaving 11 bases between them. The CDR3 covers 14 residues. CDR3 bases: TGTGCCAGTTCCGGGACTTCTAGCAATCAGCCCCAGCATTTT. Its translation is CASSGTSSNQPQHF.